This T cell receptor beta chain was obtained from a study of T cells expressing NK-cell markers. Study-level information: It was sorted CD3+CD56+NKG2C+, CD3+CD56+NKG2C- and CD3+CD56-NKG2C+ T cells that supplied the TCR beta repertoires.

TCR beta cDNA was generated via 5'RACE template switching incorporating UMIs. TCRdb processed the 5' RACE reads again and assigns one entry to each CDR3 protein, with no DNA. This table holds fewer than 550,000 distinct CDR3 sequences. With respect to this clonotype: Its antigen is still unknown.

Study outcomes and limitations: Top CD8+ clonotypes included the dominant CD3+CD56+NKG2C+ clonotypes in five to seven donors. Four donors showed these clonotypes also leading the CD3+CD56-NKG2C+ fraction.

Sequencing input: blood T cells: a sorted CD56 or NKG2C T cell subset, CD4+ or CD8+ T cells, or bulk PBMC T cells (not recorded which). This sequence was found in a woman aged 45 to 65 in good health.

The CDR3 is CSALSGTRPSTDTQYF. This chain joins TRBV20-1 and TRBJ2-3; TCRdb names TRBD2, which stays unverified in the absence of DNA. The CDR3 sequence is 16 residues long. Per the germline V gene, CDR1 is DFQATT and CDR2 is SNEGSKA (reference sequence).